The 3 T cell receptor beta chains in this list originate from one sample, sequenced in a study of blood T cell repertoires in COVID-19. Repertoires were generated with immunoSEQ multiplex PCR, while TCRdb's copy carries only in-frame clones and drops some. The table lists around 100,000 clones, approximately 89% of them singletons. The specimen was peripheral blood. The receptor source for this set is a man older than 75 with acute or convalescent COVID-19.

V usage is TRBV18 and J usage is TRBJ2-7, with 9 bases lining up with TRBD1. CDR1 and CDR2 (germline): KGHSH, LQKENI. This CDR3 is 15 amino acids long. The J segment lost 6 bases and the V segment lost 4 bases, leaving 10 bases of the junction unmatched. The CDR3 spells CASSQTAGTGSEQYF. As DNA, the CDR3 is TGTGCCAGCTCACAAACTGCCGGGACAGGGTCCGAGCAGTACTTC.

The chain carries TRBV18 and TRBJ2-5; 9 bases match TRBD1. CDR3 length: 15 residues. Germline CDR1 KGHSH, CDR2 LQKENI. Losses at the gene ends were 0 bases for V and 4 bases for J; bases not matched to a gene: 3. CDR3 residues: CASSPPGQGGETQYF. DNA for the CDR3: TGTGCCAGCTCACCACCGGGACAGGGAGGAGAGACCCAGTACTTC.

This sequence joins TRBV7-3 and TRBJ2-1; TRBD2 agrees at 7 bases. CDR1 SGHTA and CDR2 FQGTGA come from the germline V gene. This CDR3 region has 13 residues. V was clipped by 5 bases and J by 6 bases; unmatched bases: 4. CDR3 protein: CASSISSGNEQFF. The DNA for the CDR3 is TGTGCCAGCAGCATCTCTAGCGGCAATGAGCAGTTCTTC.